The 5 T cell receptor beta chains below come from one sample, sequenced in a study of T cells in Graves' hyperthyroidism and ophthalmopathy. Amplification of TCR beta CDR3 regions was performed using RNA transcripts as template. First-round RT-PCR of the TCR CDR3 relied on the HTBI primer set. TCRdb used MiXCR to reprocess the multiplex PCR reads, holding one entry per CDR3 protein. The repertoire has 550,000 to 650,000 distinct CDR3 sequences, around 14% of them found once; the top ten carry around 5.4%. Sequencing was carried out using blood. The receptors originated from a woman aged 30 to 39 with Graves' hyperthyroidism that later progressed to Graves' ophthalmopathy.

At least ten counts were recorded for this clonotype. The CDR3 reads CASSDHLGANYGYTF. In DNA form, the CDR3 reads TGTGCCAGCAGTGATCATCTTGGAGCTAACTATGGCTACACCTTC. The chain has TRBV6-1 and TRBJ1-2; D gene unclear. The CDR3 contains 15 residues. Trimming took off 3 bases at V and 0 bases at J, with 11 bases between the two ends. Germline values: CDR1 MNHNS, CDR2 SASEGT.

The table lists this clonotype with many counts. The chain uses TRBV6-2 or TRBV6-3 and TRBJ2-2, with a weak D call TRBD1 (6 bases). Germline lookup yields CDR1 MNHEY and CDR2 SVGEGT. The CDR3 is 14 residues long. V was pared by 5 bases and J by 7 bases, with 14 bases between. The CDR3, as DNA: TGTGCCAGCAGTCTAGGACAGCCAGGCGGGGAGCTGTTTTTT. Protein: CASSLGQPGGELFF.

This clonotype was seen more than once but under ten times. The V and J genes are TRBV5-1 and TRBJ2-5; 9 bases match TRBD2. Trimming at V came to 0 bases and at J to 12 bases, leaving 15 bases not matched to a gene. CDR1 is SGHRS, CDR2 YFSETQ, per germline. The CDR3 spans 16 residues. The CDR3 nucleotides read TGCGCCAGCAGCTTGGCAGCGGGAGGAAGGGATCCGCCTGAGTACTTC. Protein sequence: CASSLAAGGRDPPEYF.

This clonotype was seen repeatedly, ten times or more. The chain has TRBV2 and TRBJ2-1; the D call may be TRBD1 or TRBD2 (7 bases each). The CDR3 runs 17 residues. Germline V lookup: CDR1 SNHLY, CDR2 FYNNEI. V was clipped by 6 bases and J by 0 bases, with 18 bases between them. The CDR3 DNA is TGTGCCAGCAGGGAGGGGGCTAGCGGCAGCTCCTACAATGAGCAGTTCTTC. Protein sequence: CASREGASGSSYNEQFF.

This chain joins TRBV5-6 and TRBJ2-3; tentative D call: TRBD2 (5 bases). The CDR3 extends over 16 amino acids. Germline loops: CDR1 SGHDT, CDR2 YYEEEE. V lost 2 bases and J lost 1, with 14 bases in between. CDR3 nucleotide sequence: TGTGCCAGCAGCTTTGGACTTACTGCGGGCACAGATACGCAGTATTTT. Its translation is CASSFGLTAGTDTQYF.